Listed below are T cell receptor beta chains from one sample, sequenced in a study of post-analysis software for immune sequencing data. TCRdb independently ran MiXCR on the PCR reads; one entry per CDR3 protein. The profile shows about 400,000 distinct CDR3 sequences, less than 40% of them singletons. Sequenced sample: blood. These receptors were collected from a girl aged 10 to 17 with multiple sclerosis. Both conserved end residues are part of each CDR3. The order of the fields is J gene, CDR3 length, D gene, V gene, clone size, CDR3 protein, CDR3 DNA. D genes are given only for firm matches. For some rows the clone size is stated as once, few or many, or as a class when expanded; others skip it.

j_call: TRBJ1-2; cdr3_length: 18; d_call: TRBD1; v_call: TRBV15; clone_size: -; cdr3_aa: CATSGVKDRGLTPHGYTF; cdr3_nt: TGTGCCACCAGCGGTGTTAAGGACAGGGGCCTTACTCCCCATGGCTACACCTTC
j_call: TRBJ2-3; cdr3_length: 20; d_call: TRBD2; v_call: TRBV7-9; clone_size: few; cdr3_aa: CASSRLAGGRGPLGTDTQYF; cdr3_nt: TGTGCCAGCAGCCGACTAGCGGGGGGCCGGGGCCCCCTAGGCACAGATACGCAGTATTTT
j_call: TRBJ1-1; cdr3_length: 17; d_call: TRBD1; v_call: TRBV9; clone_size: -; cdr3_aa: CASSPQGQGRVYTEAFF; cdr3_nt: TGTGCCAGCAGCCCTCAGGGACAGGGGCGGGTCTACACTGAAGCTTTTTTT
j_call: TRBJ1-2; cdr3_length: 13; d_call: -; v_call: TRBV5-1; clone_size: -; cdr3_aa: CASSLSSPRGYTF; cdr3_nt: TGCGCCAGCAGCTTATCAAGCCCAAGAGGCTACACCTTC
j_call: TRBJ2-7; cdr3_length: 15; d_call: TRBD2; v_call: TRBV20-1; clone_size: -; cdr3_aa: CSARDPPRGGYEQYF; cdr3_nt: TGCAGTGCTAGAGATCCCCCGCGGGGGGGGTACGAGCAGTACTTC
j_call: TRBJ2-3; cdr3_length: 15; d_call: -; v_call: TRBV7-3; clone_size: few; cdr3_aa: CASSLKFAPPDTQYF; cdr3_nt: TGTGCCAGCAGCTTAAAATTCGCCCCCCCAGATACGCAGTATTTT
j_call: TRBJ1-2; cdr3_length: 14; d_call: TRBD1; v_call: TRBV5-4; clone_size: -; cdr3_aa: CASSRTGVMYGYTF; cdr3_nt: TGTGCCAGCAGCCGGACAGGGGTGATGTATGGCTACACCTTC
j_call: TRBJ2-3; cdr3_length: 16; d_call: TRBD2; v_call: TRBV15; clone_size: few; cdr3_aa: CATSRDRLAASDTQYF; cdr3_nt: TGTGCCACCAGCAGAGATCGGCTAGCGGCTTCTGATACGCAGTATTTT
j_call: TRBJ1-2; cdr3_length: 16; d_call: TRBD1; v_call: TRBV20-1; clone_size: few; cdr3_aa: CSATGQGVVRGYGYTF; cdr3_nt: TGCAGTGCTACGGGACAGGGGGTAGTTCGCGGCTATGGCTACACCTTC
j_call: TRBJ2-1; cdr3_length: 17; d_call: TRBD2; v_call: TRBV3-1; clone_size: -; cdr3_aa: CASSLFGGPRRGDEQFF; cdr3_nt: TGTGCCAGCAGCCTATTCGGGGGTCCTCGCCGGGGGGATGAGCAGTTCTTC
j_call: TRBJ2-3; cdr3_length: 13; d_call: TRBD1; v_call: TRBV5-1; clone_size: few; cdr3_aa: CASSPGGEDTQYF; cdr3_nt: TGCGCCAGCAGCCCAGGGGGCGAGGATACGCAGTATTTT
j_call: TRBJ2-7; cdr3_length: 15; d_call: -; v_call: TRBV7-9; clone_size: few; cdr3_aa: CASSPGIGGSYEQYF; cdr3_nt: TGTGCCAGCAGCCCCGGGATAGGGGGGTCCTACGAGCAGTACTTC
j_call: TRBJ1-6; cdr3_length: 15; d_call: -; v_call: TRBV28; clone_size: -; cdr3_aa: CASSGDLSYNSPLHF; cdr3_nt: TGTGCCAGCAGTGGGGACCTCTCCTATAATTCACCCCTCCACTTT
j_call: TRBJ2-1; cdr3_length: 14; d_call: TRBD2; v_call: TRBV20-1; clone_size: -; cdr3_aa: CSARKGLAGYEQFF; cdr3_nt: TGCAGTGCTAGAAAGGGACTAGCGGGTTATGAGCAGTTCTTC
j_call: TRBJ1-1; cdr3_length: 15; d_call: -; v_call: TRBV12-3/TRBV12-4; clone_size: -; cdr3_aa: CASSLRQAGNSEAFF; cdr3_nt: TGTGCCAGCAGTTTAAGGCAGGCGGGAAACTCTGAAGCTTTCTTT
j_call: TRBJ2-6; cdr3_length: 19; d_call: TRBD2; v_call: TRBV9; clone_size: -; cdr3_aa: CTSSGRLAGELAGANVLTF; cdr3_nt: TGTACCAGCAGCGGCAGACTAGCGGGGGAATTGGCTGGGGCCAACGTCCTGACTTTC
j_call: TRBJ2-4; cdr3_length: 15; d_call: TRBD1; v_call: TRBV2; clone_size: few; cdr3_aa: CASSNDREAKNIQYF; cdr3_nt: TGTGCCAGCAGTAATGACAGGGAAGCCAAAAACATTCAGTACTTC
j_call: TRBJ2-7; cdr3_length: 13; d_call: -; v_call: TRBV7-2; clone_size: -; cdr3_aa: CASTLDGTYEQYF; cdr3_nt: TGTGCCAGCACCTTGGACGGCACCTACGAGCAGTACTTC
j_call: TRBJ1-5; cdr3_length: 17; d_call: TRBD1; v_call: TRBV6-2/TRBV6-3; clone_size: few; cdr3_aa: CASSLDRGTYSNQPQHF; cdr3_nt: TGTGCCAGCAGTTTGGACAGGGGAACTTATAGCAATCAGCCCCAGCATTTT
j_call: TRBJ1-2; cdr3_length: 17; d_call: TRBD1; v_call: TRBV12-3/TRBV12-4; clone_size: -; cdr3_aa: CASSYSGTGLSNYGYTF; cdr3_nt: TGTGCCAGCAGTTATTCCGGGACAGGCCTATCTAACTATGGCTACACCTTC
j_call: TRBJ2-3; cdr3_length: 14; d_call: -; v_call: TRBV27; clone_size: -; cdr3_aa: CASSNEGPAHTQYF; cdr3_nt: TGTGCCAGCAGTAATGAGGGCCCGGCACATACGCAGTATTTT
j_call: TRBJ2-1; cdr3_length: 13; d_call: -; v_call: TRBV4-3; clone_size: few; cdr3_aa: CATSFDSYNEQFF; cdr3_nt: TGCGCCACCAGTTTCGACTCCTACAATGAGCAGTTCTTC
j_call: TRBJ2-7; cdr3_length: 14; d_call: TRBD2; v_call: TRBV29-1; clone_size: -; cdr3_aa: CSVEGPGEGYEQYF; cdr3_nt: TGCAGCGTTGAAGGCCCCGGGGAGGGATACGAGCAGTACTTC
j_call: TRBJ2-5; cdr3_length: 15; d_call: -; v_call: TRBV7-8; clone_size: few; cdr3_aa: CASSSSPQDQETQYF; cdr3_nt: TGTGCCAGCAGCTCCTCCCCACAGGACCAAGAGACCCAGTACTTC
j_call: TRBJ2-1; cdr3_length: 15; d_call: -; v_call: TRBV7-3; clone_size: -; cdr3_aa: CASSGADSPYNEQFF; cdr3_nt: TGTGCCAGCAGCGGGGCGGACTCCCCCTACAATGAGCAGTTCTTC
j_call: TRBJ2-3; cdr3_length: 12; d_call: -; v_call: TRBV6-6; clone_size: few; cdr3_aa: CASNRDTDTQYF; cdr3_nt: TGTGCCAGCAATAGAGACACAGATACGCAGTATTTT
j_call: TRBJ1-5; cdr3_length: 14; d_call: -; v_call: TRBV27; clone_size: few; cdr3_aa: CAITARYSNQPQHF; cdr3_nt: TGTGCCATCACGGCCCGATATAGCAATCAGCCCCAGCATTTT
j_call: TRBJ1-2; cdr3_length: 14; d_call: -; v_call: TRBV28; clone_size: many; cdr3_aa: CASSPILGRDGYTF; cdr3_nt: TGTGCCAGCAGCCCAATCCTGGGGAGGGATGGCTACACCTTC
j_call: TRBJ2-5; cdr3_length: 18; d_call: TRBD2; v_call: TRBV15; clone_size: -; cdr3_aa: CATSREGEGLAFQETQYF; cdr3_nt: TGTGCCACCAGCAGAGAGGGTGAAGGACTAGCGTTCCAAGAGACCCAGTACTTC
j_call: TRBJ1-1; cdr3_length: 13; d_call: -; v_call: TRBV9; clone_size: few; cdr3_aa: CASTGPQNTEAFF; cdr3_nt: TGTGCCAGCACCGGCCCCCAGAACACTGAAGCTTTCTTT
j_call: TRBJ2-7; cdr3_length: 15; d_call: -; v_call: TRBV7-2; clone_size: -; cdr3_aa: CASTIPGAVLNEQYF; cdr3_nt: TGTGCCAGCACCATTCCGGGGGCCGTCCTCAACGAGCAGTACTTC
j_call: TRBJ1-5; cdr3_length: 13; d_call: -; v_call: TRBV7-2; clone_size: -; cdr3_aa: CASSLKKEQPQHF; cdr3_nt: TGTGCCAGCAGCTTAAAAAAAGAGCAGCCCCAGCATTTT
j_call: TRBJ2-1; cdr3_length: 16; d_call: -; v_call: TRBV4-1; clone_size: -; cdr3_aa: CASSQAAYISYNEQFF; cdr3_nt: TGCGCCAGCAGCCAAGCTGCGTATATCTCCTACAATGAGCAGTTCTTC
j_call: TRBJ2-5; cdr3_length: 16; d_call: TRBD1; v_call: TRBV4-1; clone_size: -; cdr3_aa: CASSPLNRGYRETQYF; cdr3_nt: TGCGCCAGCAGCCCGTTGAACAGGGGCTACAGGGAGACCCAGTACTTC
j_call: TRBJ2-3; cdr3_length: 13; d_call: -; v_call: TRBV20-1; clone_size: -; cdr3_aa: CSAPKGSGDTQYF; cdr3_nt: TGCAGTGCTCCAAAAGGCTCAGGGGATACGCAGTATTTT
j_call: TRBJ2-2; cdr3_length: 15; d_call: -; v_call: TRBV7-2; clone_size: -; cdr3_aa: CASSQGRTGTGELFF; cdr3_nt: TGTGCCAGCAGCCAGGGTCGAACGGGGACCGGGGAGCTGTTTTTT
j_call: TRBJ2-5; cdr3_length: 13; d_call: -; v_call: TRBV15; clone_size: many; cdr3_aa: CATSRRERETQYF; cdr3_nt: TGTGCCACCAGCAGAAGGGAGAGAGAGACCCAGTACTTC
j_call: TRBJ1-2; cdr3_length: 15; d_call: -; v_call: TRBV7-2; clone_size: few; cdr3_aa: CASGPRELYNYGYTF; cdr3_nt: TGTGCCAGCGGCCCGAGAGAGCTCTATAACTATGGCTACACCTTC